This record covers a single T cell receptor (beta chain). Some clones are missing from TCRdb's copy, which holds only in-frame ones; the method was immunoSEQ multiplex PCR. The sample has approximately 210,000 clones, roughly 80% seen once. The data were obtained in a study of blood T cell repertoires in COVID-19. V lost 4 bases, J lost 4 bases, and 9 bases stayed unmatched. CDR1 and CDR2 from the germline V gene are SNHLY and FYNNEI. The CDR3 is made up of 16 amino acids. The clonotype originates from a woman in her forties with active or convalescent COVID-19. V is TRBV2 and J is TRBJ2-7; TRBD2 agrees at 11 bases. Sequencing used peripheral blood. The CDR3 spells CASSVGTGTSGYEQYF. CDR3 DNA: TGTGCCAGCAGTGTCGGGACCGGGACTAGCGGATACGAGCAGTACTTC.